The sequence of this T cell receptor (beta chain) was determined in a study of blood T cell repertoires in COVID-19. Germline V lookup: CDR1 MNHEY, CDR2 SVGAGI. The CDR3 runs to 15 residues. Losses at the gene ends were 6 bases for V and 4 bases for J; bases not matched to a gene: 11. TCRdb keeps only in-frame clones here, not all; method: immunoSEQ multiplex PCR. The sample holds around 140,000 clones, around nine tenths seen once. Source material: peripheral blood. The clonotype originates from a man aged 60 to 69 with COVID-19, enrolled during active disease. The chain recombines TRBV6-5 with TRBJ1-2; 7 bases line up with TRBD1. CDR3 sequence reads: CASSQGTALFYGYTF. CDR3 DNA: TGTGCCAGCAGCCAGGGGACAGCCTTATTCTATGGCTACACCTTC.